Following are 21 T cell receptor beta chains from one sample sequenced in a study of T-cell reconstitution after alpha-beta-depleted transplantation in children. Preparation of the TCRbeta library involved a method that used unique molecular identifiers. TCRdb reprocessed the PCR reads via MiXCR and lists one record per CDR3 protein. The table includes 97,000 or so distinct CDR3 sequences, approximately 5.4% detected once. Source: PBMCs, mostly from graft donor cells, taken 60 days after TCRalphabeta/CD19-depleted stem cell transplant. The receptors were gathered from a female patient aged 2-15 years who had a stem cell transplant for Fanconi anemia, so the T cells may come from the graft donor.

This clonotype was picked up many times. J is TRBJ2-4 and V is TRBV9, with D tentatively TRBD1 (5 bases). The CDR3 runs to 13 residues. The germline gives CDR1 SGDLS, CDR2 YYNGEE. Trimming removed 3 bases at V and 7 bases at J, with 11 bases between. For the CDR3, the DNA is TGTGCCAGCAGCGAGACCCCAGGGAACATTCAGTACTTC. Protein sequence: CASSETPGNIQYF.

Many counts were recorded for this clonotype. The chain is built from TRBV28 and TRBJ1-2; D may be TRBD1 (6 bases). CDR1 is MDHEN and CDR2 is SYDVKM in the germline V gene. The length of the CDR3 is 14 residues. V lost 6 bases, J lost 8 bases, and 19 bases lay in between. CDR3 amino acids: CASRLLGGARGYTF. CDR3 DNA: TGTGCCAGCAGGCTCCTAGGGGGGGCACGAGGCTACACCTTC.

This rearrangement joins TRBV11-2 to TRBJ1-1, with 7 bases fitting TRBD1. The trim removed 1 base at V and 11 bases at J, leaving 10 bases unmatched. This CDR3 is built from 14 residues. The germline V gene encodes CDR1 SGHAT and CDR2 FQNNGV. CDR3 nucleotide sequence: TGTGCCAGCAGCTTAGGAAGACAGGGCCGGAGGGCTTTCTTT. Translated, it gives CASSLGRQGRRAFF.

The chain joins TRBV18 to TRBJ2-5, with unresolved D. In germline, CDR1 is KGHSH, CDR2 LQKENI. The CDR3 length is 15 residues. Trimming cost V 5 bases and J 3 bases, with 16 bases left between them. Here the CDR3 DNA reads TGTGCCAGCTCAATCGACCAGACGACGAAAGAGACCCAGTACTTC. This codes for CASSIDQTTKETQYF.

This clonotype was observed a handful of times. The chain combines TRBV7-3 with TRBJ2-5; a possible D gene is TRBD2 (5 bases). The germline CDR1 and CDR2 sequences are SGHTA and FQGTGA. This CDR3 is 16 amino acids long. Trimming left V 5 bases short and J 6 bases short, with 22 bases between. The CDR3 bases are TGTGCCAGCAGCCCCTCGGGCACGGGGAAGGCAAAGACCCAGTACTTC. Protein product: CASSPSGTGKAKTQYF.

The CDR3 spells CSASATLYTEAFF. The CDR3 coding sequence is TGCAGTGCTAGTGCTACTCTTTACACTGAAGCTTTCTTT. The rearrangement joins TRBV20-1 to TRBJ1-1, with D unresolved. CDR1 and CDR2 (germline): DFQATT, SNEGSKA (reference sequence). CDR3 length equals 13 residues. The germline V and J ends were trimmed by 3 bases and 3 bases, with 11 bases remaining between them.

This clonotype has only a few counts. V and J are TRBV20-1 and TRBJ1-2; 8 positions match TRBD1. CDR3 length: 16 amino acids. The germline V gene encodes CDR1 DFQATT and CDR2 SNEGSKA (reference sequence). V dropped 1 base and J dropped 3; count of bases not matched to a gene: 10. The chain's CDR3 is CSARGSGGADYYGYTF. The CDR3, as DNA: TGCAGTGCTAGAGGCTCAGGGGGCGCAGATTACTATGGCTACACCTTC.

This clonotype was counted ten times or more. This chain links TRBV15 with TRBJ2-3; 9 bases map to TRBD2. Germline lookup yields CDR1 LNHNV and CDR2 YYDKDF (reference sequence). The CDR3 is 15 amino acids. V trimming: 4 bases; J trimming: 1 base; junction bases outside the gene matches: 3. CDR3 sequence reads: CATSTLAGGTDTQYF. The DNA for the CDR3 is TGTGCCACCAGCACGTTAGCGGGGGGCACAGATACGCAGTATTTT.

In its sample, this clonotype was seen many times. The CDR3: CSVHDNPYEQYF. CDR3 coding DNA: TGCAGCGTTCATGACAACCCCTACGAGCAGTACTTC. V and J are TRBV29-1 and TRBJ2-7; D ambiguous. Germline CDR1 and CDR2: SQVTM and ANQGSEA. Trimming took off 5 bases at V and 2 bases at J, with 10 bases between the two ends. There are 12 residues in the CDR3.

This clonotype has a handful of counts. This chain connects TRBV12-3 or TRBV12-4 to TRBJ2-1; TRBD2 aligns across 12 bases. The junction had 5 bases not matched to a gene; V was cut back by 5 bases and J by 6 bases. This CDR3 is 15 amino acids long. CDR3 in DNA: TGTGCCAGCAGTATGCTAGCGGGAGGGGGCAATGAGCAGTTCTTC. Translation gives CASSMLAGGGNEQFF.

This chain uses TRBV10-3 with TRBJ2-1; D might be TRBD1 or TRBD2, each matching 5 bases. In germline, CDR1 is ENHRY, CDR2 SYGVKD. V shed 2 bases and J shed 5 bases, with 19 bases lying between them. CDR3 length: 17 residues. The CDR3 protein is CAISEARTRRGNNEQFF. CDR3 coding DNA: TGTGCCATCAGTGAGGCCCGAACTAGAAGGGGAAACAATGAGCAGTTCTTC.

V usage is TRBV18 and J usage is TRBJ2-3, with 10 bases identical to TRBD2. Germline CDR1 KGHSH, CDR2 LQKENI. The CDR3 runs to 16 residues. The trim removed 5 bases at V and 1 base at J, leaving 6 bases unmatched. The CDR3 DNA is TGTGCCAGCTCATCTCGGCTAGCGGGAGGCACAGATACGCAGTATTTT. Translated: CASSSRLAGGTDTQYF. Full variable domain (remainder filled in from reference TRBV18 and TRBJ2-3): NAGVMQNPRHLVRRRGQEARLRCSPMKGHSHVYWYRQLPEEGLKFMVYLQKENIIDESGMPKERFSAEFPKEGPSILRIQQVVRGDSAAYFCASSSRLAGGTDTQYFGPGTRLTVL.

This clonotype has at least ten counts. DNA of the CDR3: TGTGCCAGCAGCCCAATGGACAGTGATTTGTTTGCCGGGGAGCTGTTTTTT. Amino acid sequence: CASSPMDSDLFAGELFF. The chain uses TRBV9 and TRBJ2-2, with TRBD1 as a possible D gene (6 bases). V was pared by 4 bases and J by 6 bases, with 22 bases between. The CDR3 has 17 amino acids. Germline V gives CDR1 SGDLS, CDR2 YYNGEE.

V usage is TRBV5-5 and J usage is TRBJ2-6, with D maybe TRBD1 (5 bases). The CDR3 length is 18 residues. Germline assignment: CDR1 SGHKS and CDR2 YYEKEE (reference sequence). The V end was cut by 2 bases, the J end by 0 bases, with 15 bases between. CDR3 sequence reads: CASSFWQGILSGANVLTF. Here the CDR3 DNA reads TGTGCCAGCAGCTTCTGGCAGGGTATCCTCTCTGGGGCCAACGTCCTGACTTTC. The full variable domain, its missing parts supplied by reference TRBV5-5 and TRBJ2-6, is DAGVTQSPTHLIKTRGQQVTLRCSPISGHKSVSWYQQVLGQGPQFIFQYYEKEERGRGNFPDRFSARQFPNYSSELNVNALLLGDSALYLCASSFWQGILSGANVLTFGAGSRLTVL.

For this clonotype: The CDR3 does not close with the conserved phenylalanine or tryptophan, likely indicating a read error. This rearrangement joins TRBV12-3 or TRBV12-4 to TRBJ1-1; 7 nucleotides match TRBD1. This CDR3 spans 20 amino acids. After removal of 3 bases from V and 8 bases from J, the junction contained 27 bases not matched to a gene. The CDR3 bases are TGTGCCAGCAGTTTCCTGGTCCCACAGGGGTTTGGTGAGGAAGACGGGGAAGCTTTCTAT. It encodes CASSFLVPQGFGEEDGEAFY.

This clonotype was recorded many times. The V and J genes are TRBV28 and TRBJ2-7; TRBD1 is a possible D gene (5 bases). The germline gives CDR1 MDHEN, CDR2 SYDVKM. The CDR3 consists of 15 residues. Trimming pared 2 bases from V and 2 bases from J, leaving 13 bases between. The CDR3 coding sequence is TGTGCCAGCAGTTTAGTCAGGGTGGCTACCTACGAGCAGTACTTC. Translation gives CASSLVRVATYEQYF.

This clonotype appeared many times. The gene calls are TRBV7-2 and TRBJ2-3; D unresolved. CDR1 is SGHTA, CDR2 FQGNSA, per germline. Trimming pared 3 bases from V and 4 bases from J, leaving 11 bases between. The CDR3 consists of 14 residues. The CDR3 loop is CASSLNVVPDTQYF. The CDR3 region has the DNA TGTGCCAGCAGCTTGAACGTAGTTCCAGATACGCAGTATTTT.

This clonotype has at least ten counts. CDR3 in amino acids: CASSFFRRGGQQTQYF. The CDR3 nucleotides read TGTGCCAGCAGCTTTTTCCGTCGCGGGGGTCAACAGACCCAGTACTTC. V usage is TRBV11-2 and J usage is TRBJ2-5; 7 positions match TRBD2. The J segment lost 6 bases and the V segment lost 3 bases, leaving 13 bases of the junction unmatched. Germline CDR1 and CDR2: SGHAT and FQNNGV. CDR3 size: 16 residues.

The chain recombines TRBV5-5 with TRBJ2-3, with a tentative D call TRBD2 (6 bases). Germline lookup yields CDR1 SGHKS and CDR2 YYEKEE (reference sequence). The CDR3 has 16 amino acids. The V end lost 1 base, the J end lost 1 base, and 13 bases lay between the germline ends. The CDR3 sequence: CASSLRPGLRTDTQYF. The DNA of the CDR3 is TGTGCCAGCAGCTTGAGGCCGGGACTTCGCACAGATACGCAGTATTTT.

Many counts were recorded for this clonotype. The CDR3 reads CAISVPPSGTGSYEQYF. CDR3 DNA sequence: TGTGCCATCAGTGTCCCCCCGTCCGGGACAGGGTCTTACGAGCAGTACTTC. J is TRBJ2-7 and V is TRBV10-3, with TRBD1 identical over 9 bases. CDR1 and CDR2 (germline): ENHRY, SYGVKD. Trimming cost V 4 bases and J 4 bases; bases outside gene matches: 14. CDR3 size: 17 residues.

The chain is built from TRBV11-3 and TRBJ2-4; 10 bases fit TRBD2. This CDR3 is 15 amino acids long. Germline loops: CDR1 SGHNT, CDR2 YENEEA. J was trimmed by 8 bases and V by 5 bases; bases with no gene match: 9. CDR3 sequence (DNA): TGTGCCAGCAGCCAGGGACGGGGACTAGCGCACATTCAGTACTTC. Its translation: CASSQGRGLAHIQYF.